These 21 T cell receptor beta chains were sequenced from one sample in a study of cytomegalovirus exposure and HLA in healthy donors (TCRdb year 2017). Receptor amplification or capture employed the immunoSEQ multiplex PCR assay. For the multiplex PCR, a mixture combining 60 forward primers for TCR Vbeta segments and 13 reverse primers for TCR Jbeta segments was used. TCRdb retrieved this table from immuneACCESS and kept in-frame rearrangements only. Not all clones are present; in checked studies, unresolved V genes account for under half, and no reason is known for the remainder. In all, the sample holds 150,000 to 200,000 clones, and around 87% of those were seen once. The ten most abundant clones make up 1.5% to 2% of the sample. The sample was PBMCs. These receptors all come from a woman younger than 30 in good health and CMV-seronegative.

The chain carries TRBV5-4 and TRBJ1-1; TRBD1 matches 9 bases. The CDR3 sequence is 14 residues long. The J segment lost 2 bases and the V segment lost 4 bases, leaving 3 bases of the junction unmatched. CDR1 is SGHNT, CDR2 YYREEE, per germline (reference sequence). The CDR3 coding sequence is TGTGCCAGCAGCGTACAGGGGGCTAACACTGAAGCTTTCTTT. Protein: CASSVQGANTEAFF.

V gene TRBV10-3 combines with J gene TRBJ1-5, with 10 positions matching TRBD1. The germline V gene encodes CDR1 ENHRY and CDR2 SYGVKD. The CDR3 spans 15 residues. The V gene end was trimmed by 6 bases and the J gene end by 4 bases; junction bases not matched to a gene: 6. As DNA, the CDR3 is TGTGCCATCAGATCGACAGGGGGCCGAAATCAGCCCCAGCATTTT. As protein: CAIRSTGGRNQPQHF.

In its sample, this clone was seen once. The chain uses TRBV9 and TRBJ2-5, with D possibly being TRBD2 (5 bases). V lost 0 bases, J lost 5 bases, and 14 bases lay in between. Germline V gene lookup returns CDR1 SGDLS and CDR2 YYNGEE. The CDR3 extends over 15 amino acids. The CDR3 DNA sequence: TGTGCCAGCAGCGTAGAGGGCGGTAGCGTGGAGACCCAGTACTTC. Its translation is CASSVEGGSVETQYF.

The gene calls are TRBV11-3 and TRBJ1-3; D not resolved. This CDR3 spans 15 amino acids. V lost 5 bases and J 4 bases, leaving 15 bases between the germline ends. Germline CDR1 SGHNT, CDR2 YENEEA. The CDR3 sequence: CASSPRSTAGNTIYF. The CDR3 bases are TGTGCCAGCAGCCCGCGTTCCACCGCCGGAAACACCATATATTTT.

V usage is TRBV28 and J usage is TRBJ1-2; D is perhaps TRBD1 (6 bases). The V end lost 5 bases, the J end lost 7 bases, and 14 bases lay between the germline ends. Germline V CDR1 and CDR2: MDHEN, SYDVKM. This CDR3 spans 13 amino acids. DNA for the CDR3: TGTGCCAGCAGTCCCTCGGACAGTCTTGGCTACACCTTC. It codes for CASSPSDSLGYTF.

This clone was detected a few times. V and J are TRBV28 and TRBJ2-7, with 11 positions matching TRBD1. V trimming: 5 bases; J trimming: 3 bases; junction bases outside the gene matches: 6. CDR3 length: 15 residues. Germline V gene lookup returns CDR1 MDHEN and CDR2 SYDVKM. The CDR3 is CASSGVGQGDYEQYF. The CDR3 DNA is TGTGCCAGCAGTGGAGTGGGACAGGGGGACTACGAGCAGTACTTC.

V usage is TRBV2 and J usage is TRBJ1-4, with D hard to call. Per germline, CDR1 SNHLY and CDR2 FYNNEI. With 2 bases removed from V and 8 bases from J, the gap between germline ends came to 12 bases. The CDR3 covers 14 residues. The CDR3 region is CASSEWESREKLFF. For the CDR3, the DNA is TGTGCCAGCAGTGAATGGGAGAGTCGGGAAAAACTGTTTTTT. Based on the CDR3 plus reference TRBV2 and TRBJ1-4, the full variable domain is EPEVTQTPSHQVTQMGQEVILRCVPISNHLYFYWYRQILGQKVEFLVSFYNNEISEKSEIFDDQFSVERPDGSNFTLKIRSTKLEDSAMYFCASSEWESREKLFFGSGTQLSVL.

The V and J genes are TRBV29-1 and TRBJ2-3; 9 bases are shared with TRBD1. V shed 5 bases, J shed 10 bases, and the junction held 4 bases outside the gene matches. There are 11 residues in the CDR3. Germline V gene sequence: CDR1 SQVTM, CDR2 ANQGSEA. CDR3 nucleotides: TGCAGCGTTCAACAGGGGGCATCGCAGTATTTT. Encoded protein: CSVQQGASQYF.

This sequence joins TRBV7-2 and TRBJ2-7, with 7 bases fitting TRBD2. CDR3 length equals 11 residues. The ends lost 3 bases at V and 9 bases at J; junction bases unmatched: 2. Germline loops: CDR1 SGHTA, CDR2 FQGNSA. The CDR3 DNA reads as TGTGCCAGCAGCTTTGGCGGGAGGCAGTACTTC. Translated: CASSFGGRQYF.

The chain is built from TRBV27 and TRBJ2-1; tentative D call: TRBD1 (5 bases). The germline V gene encodes CDR1 MNHEY and CDR2 SMNVEV (reference sequence). CDR3 size: 13 residues. V dropped 7 bases and J dropped 5 bases, with 12 bases sitting between them. The CDR3 region has the DNA TGTGCCAGCATCAGGGATGCGGACAATGAGCAGTTCTTC. This codes for CASIRDADNEQFF.

V usage is TRBV10-3 and J usage is TRBJ2-5; TRBD1 aligns across 10 bases. The J call is doubtful: the DNA matches TRBJ2-7 better. Germline CDR1 ENHRY, CDR2 SYGVKD. The CDR3 length is 14 residues. CDR3 in amino acids: CAIRPGQGSYEQYF. Here the CDR3 DNA reads TGTGCCATCAGGCCGGGACAGGGGTCCTACGAGCAGTACTTC.

This chain joins TRBV28 and TRBJ1-3; 10 bases agree with TRBD1. The CDR3 runs to 19 residues. The V gene's germline CDR1 is MDHEN and CDR2 SYDVKM. The V and J ends lost 5 bases and 0 bases, in that order; junction bases with no gene match: 13. CDR3 DNA: TGTGCCAGCAGTCCGGGACAGGGGCGCGGAGCGATCTCTGGAAACACCATATATTTT. Its protein product is CASSPGQGRGAISGNTIYF. Full variable domain (rest looked up from reference TRBV28 and TRBJ1-3): DVKVTQSSRYLVKRTGEKVFLECVQDMDHENMFWYRQDPGLGLRLIYFSYDVKMKEKGDIPEGYSVSREKKERFSLILESASTNQTSMYLCASSPGQGRGAISGNTIYFGEGSWLTVV.

The rearrangement uses TRBV19 and TRBJ1-3; TRBD1 aligns across 7 bases. Germline-derived CDR1 and CDR2 are LNHDA and SQIVND (reference sequence). After removal of 1 base from V and 2 bases from J, the junction contained 5 bases not matched to a gene. CDR3 length: 16 residues. CDR3 region: CASSIVSGTAGNTIYF. Written as DNA, the CDR3 is TGTGCCAGTAGTATAGTTTCCGGGACAGCTGGAAACACCATATATTTT.

The chain employs TRBV11-2 and TRBJ2-7; 9 bases agree with TRBD1. The CDR3 has 16 residues. The junction had 9 bases not matched to a gene; V was cut back by 5 bases and J by 1 base. Germline values: CDR1 SGHAT, CDR2 FQNNGV. CDR3 DNA sequence: TGTGCCAGCAGCAAGACAGGGGGGGGGCGTTCCTACGAGCAGTACTTC. The encoded protein is CASSKTGGGRSYEQYF.

V and J are TRBV5-4 and TRBJ2-2, with TRBD1 matching 11 bases. This CDR3 spans 16 amino acids. Germline V gives CDR1 SGHNT, CDR2 YYREEE (reference sequence). The trim removed 2 bases at V and 4 bases at J, leaving 4 bases unmatched. CDR3 sequence: CASSLGQGAGTGELFF. The DNA for the CDR3 is TGTGCCAGCAGCTTAGGACAGGGGGCCGGCACCGGGGAGCTGTTTTTT.

This chain connects TRBV11-2 to TRBJ2-2, with TRBD1 matching over 7 bases. Trimming cost V 5 bases and J 1 base; bases outside gene matches: 1. Germline CDR1 reads SGHAT; CDR2 reads FQNNGV. The CDR3 totals 14 residues. The CDR3 region has the DNA TGTGCCAGCAGCCGGACAGGGAACACCGGGGAGCTGTTTTTT. Amino acid sequence: CASSRTGNTGELFF.

The chain employs TRBV29-1 and TRBJ1-5; 10 positions match TRBD1. This CDR3 is built from 16 residues. Per the germline V gene, CDR1 is SQVTM and CDR2 is ANQGSEA. Losses at the gene ends were 6 bases for V and 11 bases for J; bases not matched to a gene: 19. CDR3 region: CSVAGTGAGGGGAQHF. The CDR3 nucleotides read TGCAGCGTAGCCGGGACAGGGGCCGGGGGTGGTGGGGCCCAGCATTTT.

This sequence joins TRBV6-5 and TRBJ2-7; D might be TRBD1 (6 bases). V lost 5 bases and J lost 6, with 14 bases in between. CDR1 is MNHEY and CDR2 is SVGAGI in the germline V gene. The CDR3 length is 13 residues. This CDR3 is CASSDPLTGEQYF. Written as DNA, the CDR3 is TGTGCCAGCAGTGACCCCCTGACAGGCGAGCAGTACTTC.

The chain is built from TRBV18 and TRBJ2-7, with 11 bases fitting TRBD2. This CDR3 comprises 19 residues. V shed 0 bases and J 0 bases; nucleotides not matched to a gene: 10. Germline lookup yields CDR1 KGHSH and CDR2 LQKENI. Written as DNA, the CDR3 is TGTGCCAGCTCACCACCATCCGGGACTAGCGGTCCTAGCTCCTACGAGCAGTACTTC. Encoded protein: CASSPPSGTSGPSSYEQYF. Combining the CDR3 with reference TRBV18 and TRBJ2-7 gives the whole variable domain NAGVMQNPRHLVRRRGQEARLRCSPMKGHSHVYWYRQLPEEGLKFMVYLQKENIIDESGMPKERFSAEFPKEGPSILRIQQVVRGDSAAYFCASSPPSGTSGPSSYEQYFGPGTRLTVT.

The rearrangement uses TRBV5-1 and TRBJ1-1; TRBD1 agrees at 8 bases. The germline CDR1 and CDR2 sequences are SGHRS and YFSETQ. Trimming took 0 bases from V and 5 from J; bases not matched to a gene: 6. The CDR3 totals 15 residues. CDR3 DNA: TGCGCCAGCAGCTTGGAACTACAGGGGGGGACTGAAGCTTTCTTT. Translating it yields CASSLELQGGTEAFF.

The chain is built from TRBV5-1 and TRBJ1-1, with D tentatively TRBD1 (6 bases). Trimming removed 4 bases at V and 4 bases at J, with 20 bases between. The CDR3 spans 16 residues. Per germline, CDR1 SGHRS and CDR2 YFSETQ. CDR3 sequence: CASSPYYRDAPTEAFF. The CDR3 DNA reads TGCGCCAGCAGCCCGTACTACAGGGATGCTCCCACTGAAGCTTTCTTT. Full variable domain (outside the CDR3, taken from reference TRBV5-1 and TRBJ1-1): KAGVTQTPRYLIKTRGQQVTLSCSPISGHRSVSWYQQTPGQGLQFLFEYFSETQRNKGNFPGRFSGRQFSNSRSEMNVSTLELGDSALYLCASSPYYRDAPTEAFFGQGTRLTVV.